The 13 T cell receptor beta chains listed next were all sequenced from one sample in a study of blood T cells in healthy people across ages. The second PCR ran roughly 6 to 11 cycles with a sample-barcoded 5' primer and J-beta primers. TCRdb passed the 5' RACE reads through MiXCR, listing each CDR3 protein once. The table shows hundreds of thousands of distinct CDR3 sequences, with 44% occurring only once. Material for sequencing was blood. Receptors originate from a man in his sixties in good health.

The chain joins TRBV7-2 to TRBJ1-4, with D tentatively TRBD1 (6 bases). The germline V and J ends were trimmed by 1 base and 7 bases, with 13 bases remaining between them. Germline assignment: CDR1 SGHTA and CDR2 FQGNSA. There are 15 residues in the CDR3. CDR3 region: CASSLVHGGGEKLFF. CDR3 nucleotide sequence: TGTGCCAGCAGCTTAGTTCATGGGGGCGGTGAAAAACTGTTTTTT.

This sequence joins TRBV4-3 and TRBJ2-4; D is unresolved. V gave up 3 bases and J gave up 0 bases, with 9 bases separating them. The CDR3 extends over 15 amino acids. Germline V CDR1 and CDR2: LGHNA, YSLEER. CDR3 sequence: CASSQARGAKNIQYF. DNA of the CDR3: TGCGCCAGCAGCCAGGCTCGCGGAGCCAAAAACATTCAGTACTTC.

This chain connects TRBV2 to TRBJ2-7, with 7 positions matching TRBD2. Germline CDR1 reads SNHLY; CDR2 reads FYNNEI. The ends lost 5 bases at V and 6 bases at J; junction bases unmatched: 4. There are 12 residues in the CDR3. CDR3 region: CASSRDYFEQYF. The CDR3, as DNA: TGTGCCAGCAGTCGGGACTACTTCGAGCAGTACTTC.

The chain combines TRBV25-1 with TRBJ1-1; D uncertain. Per the germline V gene, CDR1 is MGHDK and CDR2 is SYGVNS. The CDR3 spans 13 residues. V lost 2 bases, J lost 10 bases, and 14 bases lay in between. The CDR3, as DNA: TGTGCCAGCAGTGAAGCCATGGGTTCTCGAGCTTTCTTT. Protein product: CASSEAMGSRAFF.

The genes are TRBV6-6 and TRBJ2-1, with a tentative D call TRBD1 (7 bases). Germline CDR1 reads MNHNY; CDR2 reads SVGAGI (reference sequence). CDR3 length: 12 residues. V was shortened by 7 bases and J by 10 bases, with 14 bases between the two germline ends. The CDR3 spells CASTRQGLEQFF. As DNA, the CDR3 is TGTGCCAGCACCCGACAGGGACTCGAGCAGTTCTTC.

The CDR3 protein is CSADPPRTRAGEGFF. The CDR3 region has the DNA TGCAGTGCGGATCCTCCTCGGACTAGAGCGGGCGAGGGGTTCTTC. The rearrangement links TRBV20-1 to TRBJ2-1; 7 bases match TRBD2. In germline, CDR1 is DFQATT, CDR2 SNEGSKA (reference sequence). Trimming took 6 bases from V and 15 from J; bases not matched to a gene: 23. The CDR3 is made up of 15 amino acids.

This clonotype has a handful of counts. The V and J genes are TRBV5-1 and TRBJ1-1; D gene ambiguous. The CDR3 is 12 residues long. Between the trimmed V and J ends, which lost 5 bases and 0 bases, there was a span of 5 bases. Germline CDR1 reads SGHRS; CDR2 reads YFSETQ. The CDR3 spells CASRGVNTEAFF. The CDR3 nucleotides are TGCGCCAGCAGGGGAGTGAACACTGAAGCTTTCTTT. Variable domain in full (rest from reference TRBV5-1 and TRBJ1-1): KAGVTQTPRYLIKTRGQQVTLSCSPISGHRSVSWYQQTPGQGLQFLFEYFSETQRNKGNFPGRFSGRQFSNSRSEMNVSTLELGDSALYLCASRGVNTEAFFGQGTRLTVV.

The gene calls are TRBV20-1 and TRBJ2-7, with D possibly being TRBD2 (5 bases). V was clipped by 5 bases and J by 3 bases, with 11 bases between them. There are 12 residues in the CDR3. Germline values: CDR1 DFQATT, CDR2 SNEGSKA (reference sequence). This CDR3 is CSALRVGYEQYF. The CDR3 coding sequence is TGCAGTGCTTTGAGGGTGGGCTACGAGCAGTACTTC.

This chain uses TRBV6-1 with TRBJ1-2; D is perhaps TRBD1 (5 bases). CDR3 length equals 14 residues. V dropped 1 base and J dropped 6 bases, with 12 bases sitting between them. Per the germline V gene, CDR1 is MNHNS and CDR2 is SASEGT. The DNA for the CDR3 is TGTGCCAGCAGTGAAGTCCAGGGCGCGAATGGCTACACCTTC. Residues: CASSEVQGANGYTF.

This clonotype was counted between two and nine times. V usage is TRBV7-2 and J usage is TRBJ2-7; a weak D match, TRBD2 (5 bases). The germline V and J ends were trimmed by 1 base and 0 bases, with 13 bases remaining between them. Germline V gene lookup returns CDR1 SGHTA and CDR2 FQGNSA. The CDR3 runs 16 residues. CDR3 sequence reads: CASSLGSGVPSYEQYF. The CDR3 region has the DNA TGTGCCAGCAGCTTAGGGAGCGGAGTCCCCTCCTACGAGCAGTACTTC.

In its sample, this clonotype was seen a few times. The rearrangement joins TRBV11-2 to TRBJ2-7; D is possibly TRBD2 (5 bases). Germline V gives CDR1 SGHAT, CDR2 FQNNGV. This CDR3 has 13 residues. V lost 1 base, J lost 4 bases, and 8 bases lay in between. The CDR3 protein is CASSLAWRYEQYF. As DNA, the CDR3 is TGTGCCAGCAGCTTAGCATGGAGGTACGAGCAGTACTTC.

V usage is TRBV4-1 and J usage is TRBJ2-2, with TRBD1 matching 8 bases. V lost 0 bases to trimming and J lost 9 bases; unmatched junction nucleotides: 3. Germline lookup yields CDR1 MGHRA and CDR2 YSYEKL. The CDR3 contains 14 residues. The CDR3 loop is CASSQDQGARELFF. The CDR3 DNA follows: TGCGCCAGCAGCCAAGATCAGGGGGCGAGGGAGCTGTTTTTT.

This sequence joins TRBV20-1 and TRBJ2-5; 9 positions agree with TRBD2. Germline V gene lookup returns CDR1 DFQATT and CDR2 SNEGSKA (reference sequence). The trim removed 3 bases at V and 11 bases at J, leaving 16 bases unmatched. This CDR3 is 15 amino acids long. DNA for the CDR3: TGCAGTGCTAGGGAAAGCCGGACTAGCGTCCATGAGCAGTACTTC. It codes for CSARESRTSVHEQYF.